This TCR beta chain was identified in a study of blood T cell repertoires in COVID-19. The CDR3 is 19 residues long. Some clones are missing from TCRdb's copy, which holds only in-frame ones; the method was immunoSEQ multiplex PCR. In the table there are about 170,000 clones, approximately 87% of which are singletons. This clone has a count of ten or more. The receptor was isolated from a woman aged 45-60 years who had recovered from COVID-19. This rearrangement joins TRBV21-1 to TRBJ2-2; the table calls TRBD1, which could not be checked here. TRBV21-1 is annotated as a pseudogene. The sample comprised PBMCs or T cells enriched from blood (not recorded which). CDR3 nucleotide sequence: TGTGCCAGCAGCACCCCGTCGGGACAGTTAAAACCGAACACCGGGGAGCTGTTTTTT. This sequence encodes CASSTPSGQLKPNTGELFF.